This entry is about one T cell receptor (beta chain). MiXCR, run by TCRdb on the reads, gives a single entry per CDR3 protein. This table has 80,000 to 100,000 distinct CDR3 sequences, around 30% appearing once. The data were taken from a study of type 1 regulatory T cells. Study-level information: T-allo10 is an in vitro-generated, Tr1-enriched CD4 T cell product specific for alloantigen.

Losses at the gene ends were 5 bases for V and 2 bases for J; bases not matched to a gene: 1. The V gene's germline CDR1 is DFQATT and CDR2 SNEGSKA (reference sequence). This CDR3 has 13 amino acids. J is TRBJ2-3 and V is TRBV20-1, with 10 bases that match TRBD2. The sample taken for sequencing was CD4+ T cells, either the whole sample or a sorted fraction (not recorded which). This TCR was sampled from a human donor in good health. The CDR3 protein is CSAGLAATDTQYF. CDR3 sequence (DNA): TGCAGTGCTGGACTAGCGGCCACAGATACGCAGTATTTT.